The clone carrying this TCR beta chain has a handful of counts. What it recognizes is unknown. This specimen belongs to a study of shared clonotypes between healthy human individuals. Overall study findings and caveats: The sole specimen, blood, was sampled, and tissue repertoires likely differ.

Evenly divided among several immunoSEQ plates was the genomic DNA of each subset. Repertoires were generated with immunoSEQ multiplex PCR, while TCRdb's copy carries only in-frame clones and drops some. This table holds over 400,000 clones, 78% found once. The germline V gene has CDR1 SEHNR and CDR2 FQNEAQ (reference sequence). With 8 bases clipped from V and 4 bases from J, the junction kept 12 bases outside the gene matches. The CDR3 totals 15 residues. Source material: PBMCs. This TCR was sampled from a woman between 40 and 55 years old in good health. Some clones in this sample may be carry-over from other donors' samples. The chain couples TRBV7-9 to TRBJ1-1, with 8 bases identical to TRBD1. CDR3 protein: CASGRNRGVVTEAFF. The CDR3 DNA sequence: TGTGCCAGCGGTCGGAACAGGGGGGTCGTCACTGAAGCTTTCTTT.